This is a list of T cell receptor beta chains from one sample in a study of T cell responses to AZD1222 COVID-19 vaccine. Profiling relied on immunoSEQ multiplex PCR, and the TCRdb table lists in-frame clones only, not all of them. Here the sample spans around 140,000 clones, more than 80% being singletons. The source material was peripheral blood, sampled on day 0 of AZD1222 vaccination. The receptors stem from an adult in good health. CDR3s include the opening cysteine and the closing phenylalanine or tryptophan. D genes are given only for firm matches. Part of the rows lack a size; the others show once, few, many or a class for expanded clones.

d_call | clone_size | j_call | v_call | cdr3_nt | cdr3_aa
. | . | TRBJ2-3 | TRBV18 | TGTGCCAGCTCACCGAGTGAGACAGATACGCAGTATTTT | CASSPSETDTQYF
TRBD1 | . | TRBJ1-2 | TRBV11-2 | TGTGCCAGCAGCTTAGGGCTAAGAGGACAGGAGCCCTACACCTTC | CASSLGLRGQEPYTF
TRBD2 | . | TRBJ2-7 | TRBV19 | TGTGCCAGTAGTATCAGTACGGCTAGCGGGGACTACGAGCAGTACTTC | CASSISTASGDYEQYF
. | . | TRBJ2-3 | TRBV11-1 | TGTGCCAGCAGTTCTAGACAGGGACTCAACACAGATACGCAGTATTTT | CASSSRQGLNTDTQYF
TRBD2 | . | TRBJ2-3 | TRBV4-1 | TGCGCCAGCAGAAACGGACTAGCGGGAGGTACCCGCACAGATACGCAGTATTTT | CASRNGLAGGTRTDTQYF
TRBD2 | . | TRBJ2-1 | TRBV20-1 | TGCAGTGCTAGTCCCAGCGGGGACAATGAGCAGTTCTTC | CSASPSGDNEQFF
. | . | TRBJ2-1 | TRBV3-1/TRBV3-2 | TGTGCCAGCAGCCGGACCGGACTGAGCTCCTACAATGAGCAGTTCTTC | CASSRTGLSSYNEQFF
TRBD1 | . | TRBJ2-3 | TRBV30 | TGTGCCTGGAGTCCCGGGACAGGGAGAAATACGCAGTATTTT | CAWSPGTGRNTQYF
. | . | TRBJ1-2 | TRBV4-1 | TGCGCCAGCAGCCCATCCCAGGGGAGGGACTATGGCTACACCTTC | CASSPSQGRDYGYTF
. | . | TRBJ1-1 | TRBV12-3/TRBV12-4 | TGTGCCAGCAGTCAACGGAGGGGTACTGAAGCTTTCTTT | CASSQRRGTEAFF
. | . | TRBJ2-7 | TRBV7-9 | TGTGCCAGCAGCCCAACCTCCTACGAGCAGTACTTC | CASSPTSYEQYF
. | . | TRBJ1-2 | TRBV3-1/TRBV3-2 | TGTGCCAGCAGCCAAGAGGGGGTGTGGAGGGGGAGCTATGGCTACACCTTC | CASSQEGVWRGSYGYTF
TRBD1 | . | TRBJ1-4 | TRBV5-6 | TGTGCCAGCAGCACATACAGGACAGGGATAAATGAAAAACTGTTTTTT | CASSTYRTGINEKLFF
. | once | TRBJ1-4 | TRBV24-1 | TGTGCCACCAGTGATTCGGGCCGGGGGGAAAAACTGTTTTTT | CATSDSGRGEKLFF
. | . | TRBJ2-1 | TRBV5-4 | TGTGCCAGCAGCTGGAATTTTAAGGATGAGCAGTTCTTC | CASSWNFKDEQFF
. | . | TRBJ1-1 | TRBV19 | TGTGCCAGTAGTGTCCTGTATTCCCTGTATTCTAATACTGAAGCTTTCTTT | CASSVLYSLYSNTEAFF
TRBD2 | . | TRBJ2-7 | TRBV19 | TGTGCCACTCGTGGGGCTAGCGGGAAACGTAACGAGCAGTACTTC | CATRGASGKRNEQYF
. | few | TRBJ1-5 | TRBV2 | TGTGCCAGCAGTGTGTACCTCGGGAACCAGCCCCAGCATTTT | CASSVYLGNQPQHF
. | . | TRBJ1-2 | TRBV4-1 | TGCGCCAGCAGCCAAGTGGGGGGCTCTAACTATGGCTACACCTTC | CASSQVGGSNYGYTF
TRBD1 | few | TRBJ2-2 | TRBV7-9 | TGTGCCAGCAGCGTTTCCGGGACAGCGAACGCGAACACCGGGGAGCTGTTTTTT | CASSVSGTANANTGELFF
TRBD1 | . | TRBJ2-2 | TRBV18 | TGTGCCAGCTCCCTGGGACAGCCGGGGACCACCGGGGAGCTGTTTTTT | CASSLGQPGTTGELFF
TRBD1 | . | TRBJ1-4 | TRBV19 | TGTGCCAGTAGTCCCCGGGGACAGGCTAATGAAAAACTGTTTTTT | CASSPRGQANEKLFF
. | . | TRBJ1-5 | TRBV10-3 | TGTGCCATCAGTGAAGGGAATAGCAATCAGCCCCAGCATTTT | CAISEGNSNQPQHF
. | . | TRBJ2-2 | TRBV30 | TGTGCCTGGAGGGGGCAGAACACCGGGGAGCTGTTTTTT | CAWRGQNTGELFF
. | . | TRBJ1-1 | TRBV19 | TGTGCCAGTAACCTCCAGGCAGGGGCGAACACTGAAGCTTTCTTT | CASNLQAGANTEAFF
TRBD1 | . | TRBJ1-1 | TRBV6-5 | TGTGCCAGCAGTATACCGGGACAGGGGTACGCTGAAGCTTTCTTT | CASSIPGQGYAEAFF
. | . | TRBJ1-4 | TRBV6-5 | TGTGCCAGCAGCTCCGGGACGGATAATGAAAAACTGTTTTTT | CASSSGTDNEKLFF
. | . | TRBJ1-1 | TRBV18 | TGTGCCAGCTCACCCACAGGAGACACTGAAGCTTTCTTT | CASSPTGDTEAFF
. | once | TRBJ1-6 | TRBV18 | TGTGCCAGCTCACCCATGACCGGCACCCTCCACTTT | CASSPMTGTLHF
TRBD2 | . | TRBJ2-4 | TRBV7-2 | TGTGCCAGCAGCTTAGGGGGGGGACTAGCCAAAAACATTCAGTACTTC | CASSLGGGLAKNIQYF
. | . | TRBJ2-7 | TRBV21-1 | TGTGCCAGCAGCAATAGGGGCTACGAGCAGTACTTC | CASSNRGYEQYF
TRBD1 | . | TRBJ1-1 | TRBV6-5 | TGTGCCAGCAGTTACTCGGGACAGATGAACACTGAAGCTTTCTTT | CASSYSGQMNTEAFF
TRBD1 | . | TRBJ1-2 | TRBV28 | TGTGCCAGCAGGCCCGGGACAGGGTGGTTAGGGTATGGCTACACCTTC | CASRPGTGWLGYGYTF
. | . | TRBJ1-2 | TRBV30 | TGTGCCTGGAAGTTCAGGTGGGGTGTTGGCTACACCTTC | CAWKFRWGVGYTF
. | . | TRBJ1-4 | TRBV7-2 | TGTGCCAGCAGCTTACAAGGTGCAACTAATGAAAAACTGTTTTTT | CASSLQGATNEKLFF
TRBD1 | . | TRBJ2-7 | TRBV18 | TGTGCCAGCTCACCCGGGACAGGAGTCAACGAGCAGTACTTC | CASSPGTGVNEQYF
. | . | TRBJ1-4 | TRBV7-9 | TGTGCCAGCAGCTTATTAACGGCCAGGTCAAATGAAAAACTGTTTTTT | CASSLLTARSNEKLFF
TRBD2 | once | TRBJ2-3 | TRBV5-1 | TGCGCCACTAGCAGCGGGAGTTTATCAGATACGCAGTATTTT | CATSSGSLSDTQYF
. | . | TRBJ2-1 | TRBV24-1 | TGTGCCACCAGTGTGGAGGGGGATGAGCAGTTCTTC | CATSVEGDEQFF
TRBD2 | . | TRBJ2-1 | TRBV2 | TGTGCCAGCAGCAACACGGCTAGCGGGGGGAAGGGTGAGCAGTTCTTC | CASSNTASGGKGEQFF
. | . | TRBJ2-3 | TRBV25-1 | TGTGCCAGCAGTGACCCCGGGACGGGGGCGAGAGATACGCAGTATTTT | CASSDPGTGARDTQYF